The 10 T cell receptor beta chains below all came from one sample that was sequenced in a study of OX40 agonist ivuxolimab in advanced cancers. Measured with immunoSEQ multiplex PCR; TCRdb has only the in-frame clones, and not every one. The data hold roughly 79,000 clones, with around 92% observed a single time. The material sequenced was CD4+ or CD8+ T cells sorted from blood, taken in a trial of the OX40 agonist ivuxolimab. The origin of the receptors is an adult with an advanced solid tumor such as melanoma, head and neck, liver or kidney cancer.

The chain has TRBV2 and TRBJ2-5; TRBD1 aligns across 9 bases. CDR1 and CDR2 (germline): SNHLY, FYNNEI. V dropped 4 bases and J dropped 4; count of bases not matched to a gene: 10. The length of the CDR3 is 16 residues. The CDR3 sequence: CASSVPRDRAVETQYF. In DNA form, the CDR3 reads TGTGCCAGCAGTGTACCCAGGGACAGGGCAGTAGAGACCCAGTACTTC.

V gene TRBV11-2 combines with J gene TRBJ2-7; D is perhaps TRBD2 (6 bases). Germline V gives CDR1 SGHAT, CDR2 FQNNGV. V was shortened by 0 bases and J by 4 bases, with 13 bases between the two germline ends. This CDR3 contains 15 residues. CDR3 region: CASSLDRGSGYEQYF. As DNA, the CDR3 is TGTGCCAGCAGCTTAGATCGGGGTAGCGGATACGAGCAGTACTTC.

J is TRBJ2-1 and V is TRBV12-2; TRBD2 is the table's D call, not checked against the DNA. TRBV12-2 has pseudogene status. The CDR3 is made up of 17 amino acids. The CDR3 DNA reads TGTGCAAGTCGCTTAGCTACACTAGCGGGGGTACACAATGAGCAGTTCTTC. It is translated as CASRLATLAGVHNEQFF.

The chain links TRBV5-6 to TRBJ2-7, with 9 bases fitting TRBD1. CDR1 and CDR2 (germline): SGHDT, YYEEEE. Unmatched junction bases numbered 6, after V lost 4 bases and J lost 1 base. The CDR3 runs to 15 residues. CDR3 bases: TGTGCCAGCAGCATATTGACAGGGGGTTCCTACGAGCAGTACTTC. This encodes CASSILTGGSYEQYF.

The genes are TRBV19 and TRBJ2-7; D may correspond to TRBD1 or TRBD2 (6 bases each). The V end lost 2 bases, the J end lost 3 bases, and 17 bases lay between the germline ends. The germline CDR1 and CDR2 sequences are LNHDA and SQIVND (reference sequence). The CDR3 extends over 16 amino acids. The DNA of the CDR3 is TGTGCCAGTAGTATAAAGGGGGGAGACAGTTACTACGAGCAGTACTTC. Encoded protein: CASSIKGGDSYYEQYF.

The chain couples TRBV11-2 to TRBJ2-3, with 9 bases matching TRBD2. The germline V gene encodes CDR1 SGHAT and CDR2 FQNNGV. This CDR3 spans 14 amino acids. V lost 4 bases and J lost 1; bases outside the gene matches: 0. The chain's CDR3 is CASSSSGGTDTQYF. CDR3 in DNA: TGTGCCAGCAGCTCTAGCGGGGGCACAGATACGCAGTATTTT.

The chain links TRBV19 to TRBJ2-3, with TRBD1 as a possible D gene (6 bases). The germline V gene encodes CDR1 LNHDA and CDR2 SQIVND (reference sequence). There are 11 residues in the CDR3. With 4 bases removed from V and 9 bases from J, the gap between germline ends came to 8 bases. The CDR3 loop reads CASSTTGTQYF. For the CDR3, the DNA is TGTGCCAGTAGTACGACAGGCACGCAGTATTTT.

The chain uses TRBV6-5 and TRBJ2-1, with D tentatively TRBD2 (6 bases). V was shortened by 6 bases and J by 4 bases, with 13 bases between the two germline ends. The V gene's germline CDR1 is MNHEY and CDR2 SVGAGI. The CDR3 runs 14 residues. CDR3 sequence reads: CASSLGLEYNEQFF. The CDR3 DNA is TGTGCCAGCAGCCTGGGACTGGAGTACAATGAGCAGTTCTTC.

The chain employs TRBV15 and TRBJ2-2, with TRBD2 matching 7 bases. Germline V lookup: CDR1 LNHNV, CDR2 YYDKDF (reference sequence). The CDR3 is 16 residues long. V lost 5 bases to trimming and J lost 0 bases; unmatched junction nucleotides: 6. The CDR3 sequence: CATSPRRGANTGELFF. DNA for the CDR3: TGTGCCACCAGCCCCCGCCGGGGGGCGAACACCGGGGAGCTGTTTTTT.

The V gene is TRBV30, the J gene TRBJ2-7; 7 bases match TRBD1. CDR1 is GTSNPN and CDR2 is SVGIG in the germline V gene (reference sequence). The CDR3 consists of 14 residues. Unmatched junction bases numbered 5, after V lost 2 bases and J lost 1 base. DNA for the CDR3: TGTGCCTGGAGTTGGGGACAGAAATCCTACGAGCAGTACTTC. Translated, it gives CAWSWGQKSYEQYF.